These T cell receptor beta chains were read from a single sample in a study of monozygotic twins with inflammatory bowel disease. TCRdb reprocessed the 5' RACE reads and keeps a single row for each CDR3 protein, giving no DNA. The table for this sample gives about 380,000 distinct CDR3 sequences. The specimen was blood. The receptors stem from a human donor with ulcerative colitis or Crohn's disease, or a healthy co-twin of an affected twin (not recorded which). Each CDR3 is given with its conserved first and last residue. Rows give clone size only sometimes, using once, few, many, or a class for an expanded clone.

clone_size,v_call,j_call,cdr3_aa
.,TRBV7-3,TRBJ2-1,CASSFTRDGGLEQFF
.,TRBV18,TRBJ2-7,CASSPLGHPYEQYF
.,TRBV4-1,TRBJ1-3,CASSQGNSGNTIYF
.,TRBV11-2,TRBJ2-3,CASSLDIPGGTDTQYF
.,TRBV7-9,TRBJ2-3,CASSHSGVSTDTQYF
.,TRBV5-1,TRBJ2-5,CASSSRGGTAQETQYF
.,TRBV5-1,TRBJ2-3,CASRASGFTDTQYF
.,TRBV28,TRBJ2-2,CASSLAGTGSGELFF
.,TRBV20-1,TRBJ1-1,CSVRGSMNTEAFF
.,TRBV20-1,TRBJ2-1,CSARALAGGRYNEQFF
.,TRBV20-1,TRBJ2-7,CSALGQGRREQYF
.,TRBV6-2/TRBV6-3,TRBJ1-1,CASRNRQGVTNTEAFF
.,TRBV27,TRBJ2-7,CASSLFEGGPYEQYF
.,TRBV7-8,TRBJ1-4,CASSLEGQSNEKLFF
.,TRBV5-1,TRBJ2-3,CATSVAGGTDTQYF
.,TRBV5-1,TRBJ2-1,CASSFQGQSSYNEQFF
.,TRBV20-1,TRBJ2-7,CSASLGSYDEQYF
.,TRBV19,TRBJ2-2,CASTQGGYYFTGELFF
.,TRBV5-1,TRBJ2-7,CASSLAPWEQYF
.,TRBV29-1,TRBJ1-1,CSVHIAEDTRGTEAFF
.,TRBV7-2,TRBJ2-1,CASSPPVGGAEQFF
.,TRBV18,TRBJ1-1,CASSPRLGNTEAFF
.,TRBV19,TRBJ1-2,CASNTDATGGASNHGYTF
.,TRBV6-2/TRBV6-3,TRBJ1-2,CASSYRQGGYGYTF
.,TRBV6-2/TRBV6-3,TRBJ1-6,CASSYDRGGSPLHF
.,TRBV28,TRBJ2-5,CASSRSGAETQYF
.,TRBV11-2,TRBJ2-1,CASSLGQGDEQFF
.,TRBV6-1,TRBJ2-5,CASSLWSGGGQETQYF
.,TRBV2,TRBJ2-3,CASSEIGSTQYF
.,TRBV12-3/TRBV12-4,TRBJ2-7,CASSFETLKAGGSYEQYF
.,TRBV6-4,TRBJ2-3,CASSPGTSGGEQYF
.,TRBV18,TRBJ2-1,CASSTRLAGANNEQFF
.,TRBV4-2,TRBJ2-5,CASIPNRPGQWMSRETQYF
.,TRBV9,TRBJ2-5,CASSLSSAGQETQYF
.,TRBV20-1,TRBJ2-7,CSARRFSYEQYF
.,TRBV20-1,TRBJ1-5,CSARDRKRTAHSNQPQHF
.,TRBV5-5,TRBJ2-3,CASSLVLRAGVGQDTQYF
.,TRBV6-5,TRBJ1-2,CASNRGFGSYTF
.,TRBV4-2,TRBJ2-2,CASSALAGGTGELFF
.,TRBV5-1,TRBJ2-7,CASSLRGLEQYF
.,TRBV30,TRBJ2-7,CAWSVLGGAEQYF
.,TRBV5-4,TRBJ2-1,CASSSGGASSYNEQFF
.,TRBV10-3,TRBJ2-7,CAISESSQSSYEQYF
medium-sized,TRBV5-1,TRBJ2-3,CASSFWGRDTQYF
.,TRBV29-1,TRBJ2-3,CSVGASGTDTQYF
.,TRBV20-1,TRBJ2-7,CSASRSLVSVHEQYF
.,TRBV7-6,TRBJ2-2,CASSFGGRNTGELFF
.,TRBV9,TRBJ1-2,CASSVEPGDYGYTF
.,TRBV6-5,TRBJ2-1,CASSYEQGYNEQFF
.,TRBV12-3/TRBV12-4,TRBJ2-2,CASSSHRVSNTGELFF
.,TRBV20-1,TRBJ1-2,CSASVGTNYGYTF
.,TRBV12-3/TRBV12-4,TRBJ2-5,CASSLWGLEETQYF
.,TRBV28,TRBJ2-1,CASSLLGDGNERFF
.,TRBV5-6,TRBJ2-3,CASSKDLRSTQYF
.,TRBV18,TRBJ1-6,CASSPLGAGRNSPLHF
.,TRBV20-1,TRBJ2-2,CSAGGQGTGELFF
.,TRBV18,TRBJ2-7,CASSSGQGGSYEQYF
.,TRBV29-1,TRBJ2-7,CSVRKLAGKTYEQYF
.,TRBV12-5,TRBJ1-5,CASGLDVRSQGNQPQHF
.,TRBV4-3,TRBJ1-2,CASSQGSGQGTNYGYTF